A single sample is the source of the 23 T cell receptor beta chains below, sequenced in a study of T cell repertoires in cytomegalovirus infection. What these receptors recognize is not known. MiXCR was run by TCRdb on the reads, yielding one entry per CDR3 protein. Of about 920,000 distinct CDR3 sequences detected, about a third appear once; the ten largest clones hold about an eighth. The sample in question was cultured CD8+ T cells from PBMCs, obtained from culture after CMV antigen stimulation. Receptor source: a human donor in good health (CMV status not recorded). Some clones in this sample may be carry-over from other donors' samples.

This clonotype was counted between two and nine times. The chain is built from TRBV6-1 and TRBJ1-5, with a possible D match to TRBD1 (5 bases). Germline loops: CDR1 MNHNS, CDR2 SASEGT. The CDR3 is made up of 14 amino acids. V dropped 3 bases and J dropped 2 bases, with 8 bases sitting between them. Here the CDR3 reads CASSDRVGNQPQHF. The CDR3 DNA follows: TGTGCCAGCAGTGACAGGGTAGGCAATCAGCCCCAGCATTTT.

This clonotype has more than one count but fewer than ten. This chain uses TRBV4-1 with TRBJ1-1, with D perhaps TRBD1 (5 bases). V gave up 1 base and J gave up 1 base, with 10 bases separating them. CDR3 size: 15 residues. CDR1 and CDR2 (germline): MGHRA, YSYEKL. The CDR3 reads CASSQGGDANTEAFF. The CDR3 DNA follows: TGCGCCAGCAGCCAAGGAGGGGACGCGAACACTGAAGCTTTCTTT.

This chain uses TRBV27 with TRBJ2-7; D gene ambiguous. CDR3 length: 13 residues. Trimming removed 5 bases from V and 3 bases from J, with 11 bases in between. Germline V gives CDR1 MNHEY, CDR2 SMNVEV (reference sequence). CDR3 in DNA: TGTGCCAGCAGTCGAAACTCAGTCTACGAGCAGTACTTC. Translating gives CASSRNSVYEQYF.

The J gene is TRBJ2-4, the V gene TRBV6-2 or TRBV6-3; a weak D match, TRBD1 (6 bases). There are 15 residues in the CDR3. The V end was cut by 5 bases, the J end by 1 base, with 12 bases between. Germline CDR1 MNHEY, CDR2 SVGEGT. CDR3 amino acids: CASSISRGAKNIQYF. The CDR3 region has the DNA TGTGCCAGCAGTATCTCCAGGGGTGCCAAAAACATTCAGTACTTC.

This clonotype has a handful of counts. This CDR3 reads CASSFSTSGGEETQYF. The CDR3 DNA is TGTGCCAGCAGTTTTTCGACTAGCGGGGGGGAAGAGACCCAGTACTTC. This chain connects TRBV12-3 or TRBV12-4 to TRBJ2-5, with TRBD2 matching over 14 bases. The CDR3 is 16 amino acids. Trimming removed 3 bases from V and 3 bases from J; junction bases left unmatched: 3.

The sample holds a few counts of this clonotype. This chain joins TRBV7-4 and TRBJ2-3; 7 positions agree with TRBD2. The CDR3 totals 16 residues. The junction had 11 bases not matched to a gene; V was cut back by 3 bases and J by 5 bases. Germline values: CDR1 SGHVT, CDR2 SQSDAQ. CDR3: CASSFPRGVRGDTQYF. In DNA, the CDR3 is TGTGCCAGCAGCTTTCCCCGGGGGGTTCGGGGAGATACGCAGTATTTT.

This chain connects TRBV6-1 to TRBJ2-1; perhaps TRBD1 as D (6 bases). The V gene lost 6 bases and the J gene lost 6 bases, with 18 bases spanning the gap. The V gene's germline CDR1 is MNHNS and CDR2 SASEGT. The CDR3 consists of 15 residues. CDR3 amino acids: CASSQTGHPPNEQFF. The CDR3 DNA reads as TGTGCCAGCAGCCAAACGGGACATCCCCCCAATGAGCAGTTCTTC.

The rearrangement links TRBV7-6 to TRBJ2-5, with 8 bases that match TRBD2. V dropped 4 bases and J dropped 5; count of bases not matched to a gene: 6. Germline assignment: CDR1 SGHVS and CDR2 FNYEAQ. This CDR3 has 14 amino acids. DNA for the CDR3: TGTGCCAGCAGCTCGTCTTGGACTAGCGAGACCCAGTACTTC. Protein product: CASSSSWTSETQYF.

This chain links TRBV13 with TRBJ2-7; 9 bases fit TRBD1. Germline values: CDR1 PRHDT, CDR2 FYEKMQ (reference sequence). The CDR3 length is 19 residues. V lost 2 bases and J lost 3; bases outside the gene matches: 17. This chain's CDR3 is CASSLRGGRDRASLYEQYV. The CDR3 coding sequence is TGTGCCAGCAGCTTAAGGGGGGGCCGGGACAGGGCCTCCCTCTACGAGCAGTACGTC.

This clonotype has just a few counts. The rearrangement links TRBV5-1 to TRBJ2-3, with D hard to call. V was trimmed by 3 bases and J by 0 bases, leaving 23 bases between them. In germline, CDR1 is SGHRS, CDR2 YFSETQ. The CDR3 has 19 residues. The DNA of the CDR3 is TGCGCCAGCAGCTCGTACACCTTGGGCTTCGGTCCTAGCACAGATACGCAGTATTTT. Its translation is CASSSYTLGFGPSTDTQYF.

The chain combines TRBV2 with TRBJ2-6; D possibly corresponds to TRBD1 (6 bases). There are 14 residues in the CDR3. The V end was cut by 7 bases, the J end by 5 bases, with 12 bases between. CDR1 SNHLY and CDR2 FYNNEI come from the germline V gene. For the CDR3, the DNA is TGTGCCAGCACCCTAGGGGACAGGGCCAACGTCCTGACTTTC. Encoded protein: CASTLGDRANVLTF.

This clonotype was found once. A much more abundant neighbour one base away suggests this may be a read error. CDR3 DNA: TGTGCCAGCAGATTTACCCGTTCCTACGAGCAGTACTTC. Its translation is CASRFTRSYEQYF. V and J are TRBV7-2 and TRBJ2-7; no clear D gene. Deletions cut 6 bases from V and 1 base from J, with 10 bases between. The CDR3 sequence is 13 residues long. The germline V gene has CDR1 SGHTA and CDR2 FQGNSA.

This chain joins TRBV7-9 and TRBJ2-7; 8 bases are a match to TRBD2. Per germline, CDR1 SEHNR and CDR2 FQNEAQ (reference sequence). The V gene end was trimmed by 1 base and the J gene end by 4 bases; junction bases not matched to a gene: 6. CDR3 length: 15 residues. CDR3 residues: CASSLVTRGGYEQYV. CDR3 coding DNA: TGTGCCAGCAGCTTAGTAACCCGGGGGGGATACGAGCAGTACGTC.

A few counts support this clonotype. The V gene is TRBV10-2, the J gene TRBJ1-6; no definite D call. The CDR3 consists of 15 residues. Germline V gene lookup returns CDR1 WSHSY and CDR2 SAAADI. Trimming shortened V by 7 bases and J by 0 bases, and 10 bases separated the two germline ends. CDR3 DNA sequence: TGCGCCAGCAAAGACCGAGTCTCCTATAATTCACCCCTCCACTTT. This gives the protein CASKDRVSYNSPLHF.

This clonotype has a count of ten or more. This sequence joins TRBV7-2 and TRBJ2-7; 12 nucleotides agree with TRBD2. V trimming: 3 bases; J trimming: 2 bases; junction bases outside the gene matches: 5. Germline CDR1 and CDR2: SGHTA and FQGNSA. The CDR3 is 16 amino acids. This chain's CDR3 is CASSFSSGGETYEQYF. CDR3 DNA: TGTGCCAGCAGCTTCTCTAGCGGGGGGGAAACCTACGAGCAGTACTTC.

This chain links TRBV6-1 with TRBJ2-5, with TRBD2 identical over 8 bases. Trimming removed 2 bases from V and 5 bases from J; junction bases left unmatched: 4. Germline V gene sequence: CDR1 MNHNS, CDR2 SASEGT. The CDR3 is 14 amino acids. CDR3 in amino acids: CASSERPGGETQYF. The DNA of the CDR3 is TGTGCCAGCAGTGAACGACCGGGAGGGGAGACCCAGTACTTC.

This chain joins TRBV19 and TRBJ1-1; no clear D. Germline V gene data show CDR1 as LNHDA and CDR2 as SQIVND (reference sequence). The V and J ends lost 5 bases and 8 bases respectively, with 24 bases between them. This CDR3 has 16 residues. The CDR3 region has the DNA TGTGCCAGTAGTCTTACCCCTTTCGACTCAGCGGAGGAAGCTTTCTTT. Translation gives CASSLTPFDSAEEAFF. Complete variable domain (other parts from reference TRBV19 and TRBJ1-1): DGGITQSPKYLFRKEGQNVTLSCEQNLNHDAMYWYRQDPGQGLRLIYYSQIVNDFQKGDIAEGYSVSREKKESFPLTVTSAQKNPTAFYLCASSLTPFDSAEEAFFGQGTRLTVV.

The J gene is TRBJ2-7, the V gene TRBV5-4, with 7 bases identical to TRBD1. Germline V gene sequence: CDR1 SGHNT, CDR2 YYREEE (reference sequence). The CDR3 length is 14 residues. Trimming took 2 bases from V and 5 from J; bases not matched to a gene: 7. The CDR3 bases are TGTGCCAGCAGCTTCGGGACAGATGCAGACGAGCAGTACTTC. Amino acid sequence: CASSFGTDADEQYF.

There are many counts of this clonotype. The V call is TRBV6-5, the J call TRBJ1-2; perhaps TRBD1 as D (6 bases). The V and J ends lost 4 bases and 5 bases respectively, with 20 bases between them. The CDR3 is 16 residues long. Germline CDR1 is MNHEY and CDR2 is SVGAGI. CDR3 residues: CASSLGAADPIYGYTF. CDR3 nucleotides: TGTGCCAGCAGTTTGGGGGCCGCGGACCCAATTTATGGCTACACCTTC.

At least ten counts were recorded for this clonotype. The J gene is TRBJ1-5, the V gene TRBV7-9; 7 nucleotides line up with TRBD1. The CDR3 runs to 14 residues. The germline gives CDR1 SEHNR, CDR2 FQNEAQ (reference sequence). V was clipped by 4 bases and J by 6 bases; unmatched bases: 6. CDR3 amino acids: CASSYGQAGQPQHF. In nucleotides, the CDR3 is TGTGCCAGCAGCTACGGACAGGCGGGTCAGCCCCAGCATTTT. The variable domain in full, completed from reference TRBV7-9 and TRBJ1-5, reads DTGVSQNPRHKITKRGQNVTFRCDPISEHNRLYWYRQTLGQGPEFLTYFQNEAQLEKSRLLSDRFSAERPKGSFSTLEIQRTEQGDSAMYLCASSYGQAGQPQHFGDGTRLSIL.

The rearrangement joins TRBV20-1 to TRBJ2-1; unclear D gene. This CDR3 is 13 amino acids long. Trimming took off 0 bases at V and 7 bases at J, with 10 bases between the two ends. Germline-derived CDR1 and CDR2 are DFQATT and SNEGSKA (reference sequence). The CDR3 loop is CSARDSSANEQFF. The CDR3 region has the DNA TGCAGTGCTAGAGATAGCTCAGCGAATGAGCAGTTCTTC.

In its sample, this clonotype was seen once. The V and J genes are TRBV10-3 and TRBJ1-5; unclear D gene. The germline V gene encodes CDR1 ENHRY and CDR2 SYGVKD. This CDR3 region has 13 residues. V dropped 6 bases and J dropped 5 bases, with 11 bases sitting between them. The CDR3 bases are TGTGCCATCAGGGCGGAGGGTTATCAGCCCCAGCATTTT. Translating it yields CAIRAEGYQPQHF.

This sequence joins TRBV7-2 and TRBJ1-1; D gene ambiguous. Trimming cost V 5 bases and J 0 bases, with 13 bases left between them. Germline V gene sequence: CDR1 SGHTA, CDR2 FQGNSA. This CDR3 has 15 amino acids. CDR3 amino acids: CASSPAEFLNTEAFF. In DNA form, the CDR3 reads TGTGCCAGCAGCCCGGCGGAATTTCTGAACACTGAAGCTTTCTTT.